This T cell receptor beta chain appears in the sequencing data of a study of T-cell memory formation after mild COVID-19. Study context: Largely donor-specific sequence clusters came from a couple of donors.

Employing constant-segment primers, 5'RACE generated TCR alpha and TCR beta cDNA libraries bearing sample barcodes and UMIs. TCRdb reprocessed the 5' RACE reads with MiXCR, giving one entry per CDR3 protein. The sample lists about 420,000 distinct CDR3 sequences; around 22% were seen once. For this clonotype: Its cognate antigen is unknown.

Trimming cost V 0 bases and J 5 bases; bases outside gene matches: 3. This CDR3 is built from 15 residues. From germline, CDR1 is LNHNV and CDR2 YYDKDF (reference sequence). Study conclusions and caveats: Clones shrinking from day 15 to 85 showed even CD4/CD8 mixes; later expanders tilted CD4+.

Material for sequencing was PBMCs or a T cell subset sorted from them (not recorded which). The sequence was obtained from an adult woman who had mild COVID-19 (a few samples of this study predate the infection). Cell type and time point are not known. The chain uses TRBV15 and TRBJ2-5; 10 bases are a match to TRBD2. DNA of the CDR3: TGTGCCACCAGCAGAGAAAGCGGGGGGGATGAGACCCAGTACTTC. It translates to CATSRESGGDETQYF.